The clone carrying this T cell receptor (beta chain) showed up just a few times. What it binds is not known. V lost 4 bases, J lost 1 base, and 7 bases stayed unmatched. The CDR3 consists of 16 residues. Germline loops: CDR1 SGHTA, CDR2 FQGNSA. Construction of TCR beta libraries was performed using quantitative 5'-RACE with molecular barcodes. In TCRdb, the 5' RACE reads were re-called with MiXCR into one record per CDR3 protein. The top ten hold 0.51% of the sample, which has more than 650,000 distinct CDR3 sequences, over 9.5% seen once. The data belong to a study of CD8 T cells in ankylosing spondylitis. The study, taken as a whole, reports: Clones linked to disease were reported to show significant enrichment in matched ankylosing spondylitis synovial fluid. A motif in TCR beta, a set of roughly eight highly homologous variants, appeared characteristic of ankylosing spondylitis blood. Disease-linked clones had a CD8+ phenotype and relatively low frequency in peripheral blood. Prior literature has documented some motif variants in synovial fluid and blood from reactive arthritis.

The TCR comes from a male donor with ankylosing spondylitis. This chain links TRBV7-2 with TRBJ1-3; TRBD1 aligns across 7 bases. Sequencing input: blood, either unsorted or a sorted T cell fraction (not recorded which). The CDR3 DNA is TGTGCCAGCAGCTCACAGGGGCTCCTTTCTGGAAACACCATATATTTT. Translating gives CASSSQGLLSGNTIYF.